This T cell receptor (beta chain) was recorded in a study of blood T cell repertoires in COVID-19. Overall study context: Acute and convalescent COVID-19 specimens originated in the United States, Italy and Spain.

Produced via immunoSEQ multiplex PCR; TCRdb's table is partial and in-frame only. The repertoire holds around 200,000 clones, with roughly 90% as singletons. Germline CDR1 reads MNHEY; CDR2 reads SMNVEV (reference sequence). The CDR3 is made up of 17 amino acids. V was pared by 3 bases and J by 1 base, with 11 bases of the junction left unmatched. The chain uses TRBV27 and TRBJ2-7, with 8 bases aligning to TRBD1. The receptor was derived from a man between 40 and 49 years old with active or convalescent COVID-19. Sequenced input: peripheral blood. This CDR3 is CASSLGPRQGRSYEQYF. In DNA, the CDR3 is TGTGCCAGCAGTTTGGGACCTCGACAGGGGCGTTCCTACGAGCAGTACTTC.